Listed here are 14 T cell receptor beta chains from one sample, sequenced in a study of post-analysis software for immune sequencing data. Study outcomes and limitations: About 5 TRBV segments (TRBV5-6, TRBV5-1 and TRBV20-1 among them) occurred more frequently in patients than in controls.

Unique molecular identifiers were present in the TCR beta cDNA libraries. TCRdb fed the PCR reads into MiXCR, producing one record per CDR3 protein. This table has about 210,000 distinct CDR3 sequences, 25% to 35% appearing once. These receptors lack a known antigen. Sequencing input: blood. The source is a girl aged 2-17 years with multiple sclerosis.

This rearrangement joins TRBV28 to TRBJ2-5; no definite D call. The DNA end is a closer match to TRBJ2-7, so the J assignment may be wrong. The CDR3 covers 13 residues. Germline CDR1 MDHEN, CDR2 SYDVKM. The CDR3 region has the DNA TGTGCCAGCAGTTTAAGGGCGCCACCCGAGCAGTACTTC. This codes for CASSLRAPPEQYF.

The chain employs TRBV10-3 and TRBJ1-1; 11 bases are a match to TRBD1. Germline CDR1 ENHRY, CDR2 SYGVKD. The V gene end was trimmed by 5 bases and the J gene end by 1 base; junction bases not matched to a gene: 6. The CDR3 length is 16 residues. The CDR3 DNA sequence: TGTGCCATCAGTTTAGGACAGGGGGCACAGAACACTGAAGCTTTCTTT. This translates into CAISLGQGAQNTEAFF.

This rearrangement joins TRBV27 to TRBJ1-5, with D perhaps matching TRBD1 (5 bases). CDR3 length equals 19 residues. The V end was cut by 2 bases, the J end by 3 bases, with 23 bases between. The V gene's germline CDR1 is MNHEY and CDR2 SMNVEV (reference sequence). The DNA for the CDR3 is TGTGCCAGCAGTTTAGCCGCCCCCCGGGGACGGAGTTACAATCAGCCCCAGCATTTT. Its translation is CASSLAAPRGRSYNQPQHF.

A word on this clonotype: One junction end does not reproduce the germline sequence, and a read error may be involved. The rearrangement uses TRBV27 and TRBJ1-2; weak D call: TRBD1 (6 bases). Germline V gene data show CDR1 as MNHEY and CDR2 as SMNVEV (reference sequence). The CDR3 loop spans 13 amino acids. The CDR3 DNA reads TGTGCCAGCAGTTTAACGACAGGCTATGGCTGCACCTTC. Translated, it gives CASSLTTGYGCTF.

This clonotype was detected many times. V gene TRBV5-1 combines with J gene TRBJ2-5, with D possibly being TRBD1 (6 bases). Germline CDR1 SGHRS, CDR2 YFSETQ. V was trimmed by 6 bases and J by 5 bases, leaving 14 bases between them. This CDR3 region has 13 residues. CDR3 loop: CASKVTGKETQYF. The DNA of the CDR3 is TGCGCCAGCAAGGTGACAGGAAAGGAGACCCAGTACTTC.

The rearrangement links TRBV7-9 to TRBJ2-2, with 7 bases identical to TRBD1. The CDR3 runs 13 residues. The junction had 2 bases not matched to a gene; V was cut back by 4 bases and J by 6 bases. The germline CDR1 and CDR2 sequences are SEHNR and FQNEAQ (reference sequence). The CDR3 loop reads CASSSRGSGELFF. The DNA for the CDR3 is TGTGCCAGCAGCTCCAGGGGGTCCGGGGAGCTGTTTTTT.

This chain uses TRBV5-1 with TRBJ2-3; D perhaps matches TRBD2 (5 bases). The CDR3 extends over 15 amino acids. Between the trimmed V and J ends, which lost 0 bases and 0 bases, there was a span of 8 bases. The germline CDR1 and CDR2 sequences are SGHRS and YFSETQ. CDR3 sequence (DNA): TGCGCCAGCAGCTTGGACCCGGGGAGCACAGATACGCAGTATTTT. Translated, it gives CASSLDPGSTDTQYF.

This clonotype was detected ten times or more. The chain combines TRBV27 with TRBJ1-2; no definite D call. CDR3 length: 13 amino acids. Trimming stripped 2 bases from V and 2 bases from J, with 6 bases between. Germline CDR1 MNHEY, CDR2 SMNVEV (reference sequence). The CDR3 DNA is TGTGCCAGCAGTTTAAGGCAGAACTATGGCTACACCTTC. Translating it yields CASSLRQNYGYTF.

As concerns this clonotype: A much larger clone lies one base from this, so it may be a read error. The chain couples TRBV7-8 to TRBJ1-5; the D is unclear. The CDR3 consists of 16 residues. Germline CDR1 reads SGHVS; CDR2 reads FQNEAQ. For the CDR3, the DNA is TGTGCCAGCAGTCCCCGGGAGGGTGTGGGCAATCAGTCCCAGCATTTT. Its translation is CASSPREGVGNQSQHF.

For this clonotype: With a much larger clone just one base away, this may be a read error. The CDR3 nucleotides read TGTGCCAGCAGCTTACGAGCGGGGAGGTACAATGAGCAGTTCTTC. This gives the protein CASSLRAGRYNEQFF. The rearrangement joins TRBV7-2 to TRBJ2-1; 7 bases are shared with TRBD2. The CDR3 covers 15 residues. Germline CDR1 is SGHTA and CDR2 is FQGNSA. J was trimmed by 4 bases and V by 2 bases; bases with no gene match: 5.

This clonotype was detected only a few times. CDR3 sequence reads: CSASRADSYNYGYTF. The CDR3 DNA reads TGCAGTGCTAGCCGGGCAGACTCCTATAACTATGGCTACACCTTC. This chain joins TRBV20-1 and TRBJ1-2; D remains unclear. V was clipped by 3 bases and J by 1 base, with 15 bases between them. The CDR3 has 15 residues. Germline V gene lookup returns CDR1 DFQATT and CDR2 SNEGSKA (reference sequence).

A note on this clonotype: One base away lies a much larger clone, so this may be a sequencing read error. The V and J genes are TRBV7-9 and TRBJ2-7; D is unclear. Per germline, CDR1 SEHNR and CDR2 FQNEAQ (reference sequence). Trimming left V 8 bases short and J 6 bases short, with 8 bases between. The CDR3 spans 10 residues. CDR3 sequence: CASGGSEQYF. The CDR3 DNA is TGTGCCAGCGGTGGTAGCGAGCAGTACTTC.

This clonotype was seen only once. The germline gene is not matched at one end of the junction; a read error may be the cause. DNA for the CDR3: TGTGCCAGCAGGGCGGGACAGAACTGTGGCTACACCTTC. Protein product: CASRAGQNCGYTF. This chain uses TRBV12-3 or TRBV12-4 with TRBJ1-2, with TRBD1 matching 7 bases. This CDR3 region has 13 residues.

This clonotype was observed at least ten times. This sequence joins TRBV2 and TRBJ2-7, with TRBD2 as a possible D gene (5 bases). Germline values: CDR1 SNHLY, CDR2 FYNNEI. Trimming shortened V by 6 bases and J by 10 bases, and 16 bases separated the two germline ends. This CDR3 comprises 12 residues. The CDR3 nucleotides read TGTGCCAGCAGCGCGGGTTCGGTCGGACAGTACTTC. Translating gives CASSAGSVGQYF.